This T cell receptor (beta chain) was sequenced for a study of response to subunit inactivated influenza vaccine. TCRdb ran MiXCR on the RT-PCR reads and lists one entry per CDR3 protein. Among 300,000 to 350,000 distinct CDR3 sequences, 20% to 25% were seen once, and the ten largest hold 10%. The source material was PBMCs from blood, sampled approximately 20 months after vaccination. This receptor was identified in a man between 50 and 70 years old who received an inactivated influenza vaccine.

As DNA, the CDR3 is TGCGCCAGCAGCCAAGGTCCGGTTTTGGCTGACACCATATATTTT. This sequence encodes CASSQGPVLADTIYF. This rearrangement joins TRBV4-1 to TRBJ1-3, with D unresolved. Trimming took off 1 base at V and 8 bases at J, with 15 bases between the two ends. Germline V gene sequence: CDR1 MGHRA, CDR2 YSYEKL. The CDR3 length is 15 residues.